The 22 T cell receptor beta chains presented below share a single source sample, sequenced in a study of CD8 T cells in Susac syndrome. It was with random hexamers that roughly 0.45 to 1 ug RNA was reverse transcribed. TCRdb called the immunoSEQ multiplex PCR reads again in MiXCR, with one record for every CDR3 protein. The repertoire has about 130,000 distinct CDR3 sequences, 90% to 95% of them found once; the top ten carry 0.1% to 0.15%. Sequencing was carried out using CD4+ T cells from PBMCs. These receptors originate from a human donor with multiple sclerosis.

J is TRBJ2-1 and V is TRBV6-2 or TRBV6-3; 9 bases map to TRBD2. With V trimmed by 4 bases and J by 7 bases, 8 bases remained unmatched. The germline V gene has CDR1 MNHEY and CDR2 SVGEGT. The CDR3 sequence is 15 residues long. CDR3 sequence (DNA): TGTGCCAGCAGTTCCGGCGGGGGGGTAGTTAATGAGCAGTTCTTC. It encodes CASSSGGGVVNEQFF.

The chain joins TRBV30 to TRBJ1-6; TRBD1 aligns across 9 bases. V lost 2 bases, J lost 6 bases, and 2 bases stayed unmatched. This CDR3 has 14 residues. Germline V gene lookup returns CDR1 GTSNPN and CDR2 SVGIG (reference sequence). CDR3 amino acids: CAWSRTGVNSPLHF. For the CDR3, the DNA is TGTGCCTGGAGTAGGACAGGGGTTAATTCACCCCTCCACTTT. The whole variable domain, remainder taken from reference TRBV30 and TRBJ1-6, is SQTIHQWPATLVQPVGSPLSLECTVEGTSNPNLYWYRQAAGRGLQLLFYSVGIGQISSEVPQNLSASRPQDRQFILSSKKLLLSDSGFYLCAWSRTGVNSPLHFGNGTRLTVT.

The rearrangement links TRBV7-9 to TRBJ1-1, with a weak D call TRBD1 (6 bases). Germline-derived CDR1 and CDR2 are SEHNR and FQNEAQ (reference sequence). The length of the CDR3 is 12 residues. The germline V and J ends were trimmed by 5 bases and 7 bases, with 11 bases remaining between them. The chain's CDR3 is CASSRGEDEAFF. CDR3 sequence (DNA): TGTGCCAGCAGCAGGGGGGAGGATGAAGCTTTCTTT.

J is TRBJ2-7 and V is TRBV18, with D possibly matching TRBD2 (6 bases). Trimming shortened V by 3 bases and J by 4 bases, and 19 bases separated the two germline ends. In germline, CDR1 is KGHSH, CDR2 LQKENI. The CDR3 spans 16 residues. CDR3 in DNA: TGTGCCAGCTCACCGGGGGTGGCTAGCGCGGGATACGAGCAGTACTTC. This gives the protein CASSPGVASAGYEQYF.

The chain carries TRBV29-1 and TRBJ1-4; tentative D call: TRBD1 (6 bases). The germline V gene has CDR1 SQVTM and CDR2 ANQGSEA. The V gene lost 3 bases and the J gene lost 6 bases, with 14 bases spanning the gap. The CDR3 is made up of 14 amino acids. CDR3 residues: CSVDQGGGDEKLFF. In DNA form, the CDR3 reads TGCAGCGTTGACCAAGGGGGAGGGGATGAAAAACTGTTTTTT.

In regard to this clonotype: Its ends do not fully match the called genes, so a read error is possible. The chain uses TRBV7-7 and TRBJ2-5; D tentatively reads TRBD1 or TRBD2 (5 bases each). Germline V gives CDR1 SSHAT, CDR2 FNYEAQ (reference sequence). CDR3 size: 14 residues. CDR3 DNA sequence: TGTGCTAGCAGCTTCCCGGGACCTCAAGAGACCCAGTACTTC. This encodes CASSFPGPQETQYF.

The CDR3 loop is CASSPRTSDGTQYF. Written as DNA, the CDR3 is TGTGCCAGCTCACCAAGGACTAGCGATGGGACCCAGTACTTC. The chain is built from TRBV18 and TRBJ2-5; 9 nucleotides line up with TRBD2. The CDR3 consists of 14 residues. The germline V gene has CDR1 KGHSH and CDR2 LQKENI. V lost 2 bases to trimming and J lost 7 bases; unmatched junction nucleotides: 5.

V usage is TRBV2 and J usage is TRBJ1-1, with a tentative D call TRBD1 (5 bases). The CDR3 consists of 14 residues. Trimming removed 7 bases from V and 2 bases from J, with 14 bases in between. CDR1 is SNHLY, CDR2 FYNNEI, per germline. This CDR3 reads CASMSMGVNTEAFF. The CDR3, as DNA: TGTGCCAGCATGTCCATGGGGGTTAACACTGAAGCTTTCTTT.

This chain uses TRBV27 with TRBJ2-3; D is ambiguous. The CDR3 is made up of 17 amino acids. Per the germline V gene, CDR1 is MNHEY and CDR2 is SMNVEV (reference sequence). V was pared by 7 bases and J by 1 base, with 21 bases between. CDR3 in amino acids: CASTRLQTAGRTDTQYF. DNA for the CDR3: TGTGCCAGCACCCGTCTCCAAACAGCCGGTCGCACAGATACGCAGTATTTT.

This sequence joins TRBV19 and TRBJ1-1; D ambiguous. V lost 5 bases and J lost 0, with 7 bases in between. Germline V gene sequence: CDR1 LNHDA, CDR2 SQIVND (reference sequence). The CDR3 contains 13 residues. The CDR3 coding sequence is TGTGCCAGTAGTGGACGTTTGAACACTGAAGCTTTCTTT. Translation gives CASSGRLNTEAFF. Full variable domain (missing parts from reference TRBV19 and TRBJ1-1): DGGITQSPKYLFRKEGQNVTLSCEQNLNHDAMYWYRQDPGQGLRLIYYSQIVNDFQKGDIAEGYSVSREKKESFPLTVTSAQKNPTAFYLCASSGRLNTEAFFGQGTRLTVV.

V and J are TRBV20-1 and TRBJ1-4; D is unresolved. The germline V gene has CDR1 DFQATT and CDR2 SNEGSKA (reference sequence). V was clipped by 3 bases and J by 8 bases, with 19 bases between them. This CDR3 has 15 amino acids. The CDR3 here is CSASANRASQEKLFF. CDR3 in DNA: TGCAGTGCTAGTGCCAATCGAGCCTCTCAAGAAAAACTGTTTTTT.

This rearrangement joins TRBV29-1 to TRBJ2-2; 9 bases match TRBD1. The V gene end was trimmed by 3 bases and the J gene end by 1 base; junction bases not matched to a gene: 0. The CDR3 has 14 amino acids. CDR1 and CDR2 (germline): SQVTM, ANQGSEA. CDR3 protein: CSVEDRGNTGELFF. CDR3 DNA sequence: TGCAGCGTTGAGGACAGGGGGAACACCGGGGAGCTGTTTTTT.

V usage is TRBV6-2 or TRBV6-3 and J usage is TRBJ2-1; D remains unclear. V lost 6 bases to trimming and J lost 6 bases, with 15 bases between them. The germline V gene has CDR1 MNHEY and CDR2 SVGEGT. CDR3 length: 14 residues. CDR3 nucleotides: TGTGCCAGCAGGCAAAGAGGTCACTTCAATGAGCAGTTCTTC. It specifies CASRQRGHFNEQFF.

The chain employs TRBV20-1 and TRBJ2-5; 10 bases map to TRBD2. V trimming: 3 bases; J trimming: 5 bases; junction bases outside the gene matches: 12. CDR1 DFQATT and CDR2 SNEGSKA come from the germline V gene (reference sequence). This CDR3 has 16 residues. The CDR3: CSASYIQGSGRETQYF. In DNA, the CDR3 is TGCAGTGCTAGCTACATCCAAGGTAGCGGGAGGGAGACCCAGTACTTC.

This chain uses TRBV18 with TRBJ2-7, with 7 bases lining up with TRBD1. The J segment lost 6 bases and the V segment lost 2 bases, leaving 7 bases of the junction unmatched. The germline V gene has CDR1 KGHSH and CDR2 LQKENI. This CDR3 has 14 amino acids. The CDR3 nucleotides are TGTGCCAGCTCACCATTCCAGGGGGTACTCGAGCAGTACTTC. Translating it yields CASSPFQGVLEQYF. Drawing the rest from reference TRBV18 and TRBJ2-7, the complete variable domain is NAGVMQNPRHLVRRRGQEARLRCSPMKGHSHVYWYRQLPEEGLKFMVYLQKENIIDESGMPKERFSAEFPKEGPSILRIQQVVRGDSAAYFCASSPFQGVLEQYFGPGTRLTVT.

The chain combines TRBV5-4 with TRBJ2-3, with D unclear. CDR3 length equals 15 residues. Germline V lookup: CDR1 SGHNT, CDR2 YYREEE (reference sequence). V was clipped by 4 bases and J by 2 bases, with 14 bases between them. CDR3 loop: CASSPIGPNTDTQYF. DNA for the CDR3: TGTGCCAGCAGCCCCATCGGGCCTAACACAGATACGCAGTATTTT.

In this sample, this clonotype turned up once. The chain employs TRBV29-1 and TRBJ2-5, with D possibly matching TRBD2 (6 bases). CDR1 and CDR2 from the germline V gene are SQVTM and ANQGSEA. The CDR3 consists of 14 residues. V was pared by 7 bases and J by 5 bases, with 20 bases between. The CDR3 loop reads CSADTWVEGETQYF. The CDR3 DNA reads TGCAGCGCCGACACGTGGGTGGAGGGGGAGACCCAGTACTTC. Supplemented by reference TRBV29-1 and TRBJ2-5, the full variable domain reads SAVISQKPSRDICQRGTSLTIQCQVDSQVTMMFWYRQQPGQSLTLIATANQGSEATYESGFVIDKFPISRPNLTFSTLTVSNMSPEDSSIYLCSADTWVEGETQYFGPGTRLLVL.

The chain joins TRBV2 to TRBJ1-2; TRBD1 aligns across 8 bases. The CDR3 consists of 13 residues. Germline assignment: CDR1 SNHLY and CDR2 FYNNEI. V shed 4 bases and J 4 bases; nucleotides not matched to a gene: 2. CDR3 DNA sequence: TGTGCCAGCAGTGTCGGACAGGGCTATGGCTACACCTTC. It encodes CASSVGQGYGYTF. The variable domain in full, with the rest retrieved from reference TRBV2 and TRBJ1-2, is EPEVTQTPSHQVTQMGQEVILRCVPISNHLYFYWYRQILGQKVEFLVSFYNNEISEKSEIFDDQFSVERPDGSNFTLKIRSTKLEDSAMYFCASSVGQGYGYTFGSGTRLTVV.

This clonotype has a handful of counts. The rearrangement joins TRBV3-1 to TRBJ2-1; D unresolved. CDR1 and CDR2 (germline): LGHDT, YNNKEL (reference sequence). The germline V and J ends were trimmed by 4 bases and 0 bases, with 10 bases remaining between them. The CDR3 loop spans 15 amino acids. The CDR3 loop is CASSPLRSSYNEQFF. CDR3 sequence (DNA): TGTGCCAGCAGCCCCCTCCGAAGCTCCTACAATGAGCAGTTCTTC.

The chain links TRBV15 to TRBJ1-2; 8 bases line up with TRBD1. Looked up from germline, CDR1 is LNHNV and CDR2 is YYDKDF (reference sequence). After removal of 1 base from V and 4 bases from J, the junction contained 5 bases not matched to a gene. The CDR3 is 15 amino acids. CDR3 nucleotides: TGTGCCACCAGCAGAGGGGCAGGGGGCTTCTATGGCTACACCTTC. Translation gives CATSRGAGGFYGYTF.

This clonotype was seen only once. The chain combines TRBV7-3 with TRBJ2-2; no firm D call. Deletions cut 4 bases from V and 5 bases from J, with 8 bases between. CDR3 length: 13 residues. Germline CDR1 reads SGHTA; CDR2 reads FQGTGA. The CDR3 is CASSSYLTGELFF. Here the CDR3 DNA reads TGTGCCAGCAGCTCGTATCTGACCGGGGAGCTGTTTTTT. The full variable domain, in which reference TRBV7-3 and TRBJ2-2 provide the parts outside the CDR3, is GAGVSQTPSNKVTEKGKYVELRCDPISGHTALYWYRQSLGQGPEFLIYFQGTGAADDSGLPNDRFFAVRPEGSVSTLKIQRTERGDSAVYLCASSSYLTGELFFGEGSRLTVL.

This clonotype showed up just once. The chain is built from TRBV20-1 and TRBJ2-1, with D tentatively TRBD2 (5 bases). Trimming left V 6 bases short and J 0 bases short, with 12 bases between. CDR3 length: 14 amino acids. From germline, CDR1 is DFQATT and CDR2 SNEGSKA (reference sequence). CDR3 in amino acids: CSAPDSPSYNEQFF. CDR3 DNA: TGCAGTGCCCCGGACTCTCCCTCCTACAATGAGCAGTTCTTC.